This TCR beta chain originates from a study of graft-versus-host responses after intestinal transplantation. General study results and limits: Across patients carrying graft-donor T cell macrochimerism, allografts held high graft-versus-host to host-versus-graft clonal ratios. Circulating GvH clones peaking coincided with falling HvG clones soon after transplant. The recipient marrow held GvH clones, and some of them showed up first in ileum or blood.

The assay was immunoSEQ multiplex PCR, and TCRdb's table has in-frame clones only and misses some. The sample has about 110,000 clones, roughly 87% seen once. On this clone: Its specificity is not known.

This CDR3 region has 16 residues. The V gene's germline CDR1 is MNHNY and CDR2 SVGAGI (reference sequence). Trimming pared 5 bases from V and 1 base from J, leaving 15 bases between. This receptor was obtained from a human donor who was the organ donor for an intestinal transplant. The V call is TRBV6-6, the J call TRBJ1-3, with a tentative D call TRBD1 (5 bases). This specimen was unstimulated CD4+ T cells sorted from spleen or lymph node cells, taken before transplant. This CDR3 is CASSNDRLKSGNTIYF. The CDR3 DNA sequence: TGTGCCAGCAGTAACGACAGACTCAAGTCTGGAAACACCATATATTTT.